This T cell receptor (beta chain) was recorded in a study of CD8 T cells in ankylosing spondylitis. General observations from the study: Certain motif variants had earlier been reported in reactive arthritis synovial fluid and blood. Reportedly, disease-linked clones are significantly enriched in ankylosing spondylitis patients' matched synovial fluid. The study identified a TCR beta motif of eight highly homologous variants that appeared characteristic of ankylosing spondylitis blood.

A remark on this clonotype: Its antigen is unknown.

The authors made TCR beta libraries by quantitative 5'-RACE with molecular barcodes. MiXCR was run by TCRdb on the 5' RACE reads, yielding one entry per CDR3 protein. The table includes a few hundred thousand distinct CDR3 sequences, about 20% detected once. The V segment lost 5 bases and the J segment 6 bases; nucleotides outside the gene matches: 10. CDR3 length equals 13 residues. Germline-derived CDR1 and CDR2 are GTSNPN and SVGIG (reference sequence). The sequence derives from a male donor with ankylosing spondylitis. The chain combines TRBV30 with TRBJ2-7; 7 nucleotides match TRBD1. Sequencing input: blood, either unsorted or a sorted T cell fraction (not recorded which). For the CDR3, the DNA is TGTGCCTGGGGGAGTACAGGGGCGGGCGAGCAGTACTTC. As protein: CAWGSTGAGEQYF.